Below are 24 T cell receptor beta chains sequenced from a single sample in a study of shared clonotypes between healthy human individuals (dated by TCRdb to about 2020). Library preparation used the immunoSEQ multiplex PCR assay. Imported from immuneACCESS, the table was reduced by TCRdb to in-frame sequences with V and J called. These copies leave out some clones; in studies compared against another copy, an unresolved V gene accounts for under half, and the cause of the remainder is not known. This sample lists over a million clones; approximately 97% were detected once. More than 0.9% of the sample comes from the top ten. The sequencing input was naive CD4+ T cells sorted from blood. Read against the paper, the sample's cell subset or site label means: CD45RA+ positively selected. All receptors derive from a man aged 25 to 40 in good health.

In its sample, this clone was seen once. V usage is TRBV5-6 and J usage is TRBJ1-3, with D possibly being TRBD1 (6 bases). Germline CDR1 and CDR2: SGHDT and YYEEEE. Between the trimmed V and J ends, which lost 1 base and 2 bases, there was a span of 10 bases. The CDR3 spans 15 residues. The CDR3 loop is CASSLIKGAGNTIYF. The CDR3 nucleotides are TGTGCCAGCAGCTTGATCAAGGGGGCTGGAAACACCATATATTTT. Filled out from reference TRBV5-6 and TRBJ1-3, the complete variable domain reads DAGVTQSPTHLIKTRGQQVTLRCSPKSGHDTVSWYQQALGQGPQFIFQYYEEEERQRGNFPDRFSGHQFPNYSSELNVNALLLGDSALYLCASSLIKGAGNTIYFGEGSWLTVV.

The J gene is TRBJ1-1, the V gene TRBV5-1, with D possibly matching TRBD1 (6 bases). CDR1 SGHRS and CDR2 YFSETQ come from the germline V gene. The CDR3 covers 12 residues. V was clipped by 1 base and J by 8 bases, with 9 bases between them. The CDR3 reads CASSLSDREAFF. CDR3 nucleotide sequence: TGCGCCAGCAGCTTGTCAGACAGGGAAGCTTTCTTT.

V is TRBV4-2 and J is TRBJ2-1, with 9 nucleotides matching TRBD2. The CDR3 is made up of 17 amino acids. The V segment lost 0 bases and the J segment 6 bases; nucleotides outside the gene matches: 9. Germline V lookup: CDR1 LGHNA, CDR2 YNFKEQ. DNA for the CDR3: TGTGCCAGCAGCCAAGAAGCCCTAGCGGGAAGCTTCAATGAGCAGTTCTTC. This encodes CASSQEALAGSFNEQFF.

This clone was seen once. This chain uses TRBV15 with TRBJ2-2, with D perhaps matching TRBD2 (6 bases). This CDR3 spans 16 amino acids. Trimming removed 2 bases at V and 5 bases at J, with 15 bases between. The germline V gene has CDR1 LNHNV and CDR2 YYDKDF (reference sequence). The CDR3 protein is CATSRSTGSRTGELFF. CDR3 nucleotide sequence: TGTGCCACCAGCAGATCTACCGGGAGTAGGACCGGGGAGCTGTTTTTT.

This clone showed up just once. The CDR3 region is CASSWVRGSNEKLFF. In nucleotides, the CDR3 is TGCGCCAGCAGCTGGGTACGGGGTAGTAATGAAAAACTGTTTTTT. The chain has TRBV4-1 and TRBJ1-4, with unresolved D. CDR1 and CDR2 (germline): MGHRA, YSYEKL. The CDR3 runs to 15 residues. Trimming removed 5 bases at V and 4 bases at J, with 14 bases between.

This clone occurred a few times. V is TRBV4-1 and J is TRBJ1-4; 8 bases fit TRBD1. Germline V gene lookup returns CDR1 MGHRA and CDR2 YSYEKL. This CDR3 region has 16 residues. The ends lost 1 base at V and 5 bases at J; junction bases unmatched: 6. CDR3 protein: CASSQGSGTGNEKLFF. CDR3 sequence (DNA): TGCGCCAGCAGCCAAGGAAGCGGGACAGGAAATGAAAAACTGTTTTTT.

The rearrangement links TRBV6-5 to TRBJ2-7; D not resolved. The germline gives CDR1 MNHEY, CDR2 SVGAGI. CDR3 length: 12 amino acids. V shed 5 bases and J shed 3 bases, with 8 bases lying between them. In nucleotides, the CDR3 is TGTGCCAGCAGTCCCAATGACTACGAGCAGTACTTC. Protein: CASSPNDYEQYF.

The rearrangement joins TRBV11-2 to TRBJ2-7, with D tentatively TRBD2 (6 bases). Between the trimmed V and J ends, which lost 5 bases and 3 bases, there was a span of 17 bases. Germline CDR1 reads SGHAT; CDR2 reads FQNNGV. This CDR3 has 15 residues. The CDR3 reads CASSIPTRRFYEQYF. CDR3 sequence (DNA): TGTGCCAGCAGCATTCCGACTAGGAGGTTCTACGAGCAGTACTTC.

The chain is built from TRBV5-6 and TRBJ2-2; D call uncertain. V was pared by 4 bases and J by 5 bases, with 12 bases between. The CDR3 is 14 amino acids. Germline CDR1 reads SGHDT; CDR2 reads YYEEEE. DNA for the CDR3: TGTGCCAGCAGCCCAGAAATTCAAACCGGGGAGCTGTTTTTT. Protein sequence: CASSPEIQTGELFF.

The chain has TRBV5-8 and TRBJ2-5, with 14 bases aligning to TRBD2. CDR1 is SGHTS and CDR2 is YDEGEE in the germline V gene. This CDR3 is 20 amino acids long. The V gene end was trimmed by 3 bases and the J gene end by 3 bases; junction bases not matched to a gene: 16. CDR3 in DNA: TGTGCCAGCAGCTCCACCACTCTCGGGACTAGCGGGAGATTAGAAGAGACCCAGTACTTC. It translates to CASSSTTLGTSGRLEETQYF.

The chain uses TRBV27 and TRBJ2-7; 7 bases fit TRBD2. CDR1 and CDR2 (germline): MNHEY, SMNVEV (reference sequence). J was trimmed by 4 bases and V by 5 bases; bases with no gene match: 5. The CDR3 extends over 13 amino acids. The CDR3 nucleotides are TGTGCCAGCAGTCCAGCGGGATCGTACGAGCAGTACTTC. Translating gives CASSPAGSYEQYF.

The V call is TRBV21-1, the J call TRBJ1-2; the table names TRBD1, a call not compared with the DNA. TRBV21-1 constitutes a pseudogene. CDR3 size: 16 residues. The CDR3 DNA reads as TGTGCCAGCAGCAAAGTTTCACAGGGGGCTAACTATGGCTACACCTTC. Residues: CASSKVSQGANYGYTF.

This chain connects TRBV5-1 to TRBJ1-2; 9 bases align to TRBD1. Germline V lookup: CDR1 SGHRS, CDR2 YFSETQ. J lost 3 bases, V lost 2 bases, and 5 bases had no gene match. This CDR3 spans 15 amino acids. Written as DNA, the CDR3 is TGCGCCAGCAGCTTCGGGACAGGGCTAGACTATGGCTACACCTTC. As protein: CASSFGTGLDYGYTF.

This clone was recorded once. The chain couples TRBV6-4 to TRBJ2-3, with 14 bases aligning to TRBD2. Germline trimming cut 8 bases from V and 2 bases from J; bases unmatched to any gene: 12. CDR3 length equals 18 residues. Per germline, CDR1 MRHNA and CDR2 SNTAGT. CDR3 sequence (DNA): TGTGCCAGCCTCGGGACTAGCGGGAGCTACCAGGTCACAGATACGCAGTATTTT. This codes for CASLGTSGSYQVTDTQYF.

The chain is built from TRBV5-1 and TRBJ2-3; a possible D gene is TRBD2 (6 bases). The germline V gene encodes CDR1 SGHRS and CDR2 YFSETQ. The CDR3 length is 14 residues. V was cut by 4 bases and J by 5 bases, with 14 bases left in between. CDR3 sequence: CASSPEGPGDTQYF. In nucleotides, the CDR3 is TGCGCCAGCAGCCCGGAGGGGCCCGGAGATACGCAGTATTTT.

The chain recombines TRBV4-2 with TRBJ2-1; D uncertain. Germline CDR1 and CDR2: LGHNA and YNFKEQ. The ends were cut back, 4 bases at V and 6 bases at J, with 19 bases in the middle. The CDR3 is made up of 16 amino acids. This CDR3 is CASSRTRAETPNEQFF. The CDR3 nucleotides are TGTGCCAGCAGCCGCACAAGGGCCGAAACACCCAATGAGCAGTTCTTC.

The chain has TRBV19 and TRBJ2-1; D may be TRBD1 (6 bases). The CDR3 is 13 amino acids. Trimming shortened V by 5 bases and J by 5 bases, and 10 bases separated the two germline ends. Per the germline V gene, CDR1 is LNHDA and CDR2 is SQIVND (reference sequence). The CDR3 nucleotides are TGTGCCAGTAGTGTGACAGGAAACAATGAGCAGTTCTTC. The encoded protein is CASSVTGNNEQFF.

This clone was seen a few times. The chain recombines TRBV6-1 with TRBJ1-5; 10 nucleotides match TRBD1. Germline V CDR1 and CDR2: MNHNS, SASEGT. The junction had 5 bases not matched to a gene; V was cut back by 4 bases and J by 5 bases. This CDR3 has 15 amino acids. This CDR3 reads CASSGQGAVDQPQHF. For the CDR3, the DNA is TGTGCCAGCAGTGGACAGGGGGCGGTCGATCAGCCCCAGCATTTT.

CDR3 amino acids: CASCSFQETQYF. DNA of the CDR3: TGTGCCAGCTGCTCGTTTCAAGAGACCCAGTACTTC. This chain joins TRBV6-6 and TRBJ2-5; no clear D. Trimming left V 8 bases short and J 2 bases short, with 9 bases between. The CDR3 is 12 amino acids. CDR1 and CDR2 from the germline V gene are MNHNY and SVGAGI (reference sequence).

This chain connects TRBV5-1 to TRBJ2-1; TRBD2 is a possible D gene (5 bases). CDR3 size: 12 residues. Germline CDR1 SGHRS, CDR2 YFSETQ. Trimming removed 2 bases from V and 6 bases from J, with 6 bases in between. DNA of the CDR3: TGCGCCAGCAGCTTAGGACTCAATGAGCAGTTCTTC. As protein: CASSLGLNEQFF.

The chain couples TRBV19 to TRBJ2-6, with a tentative D call TRBD2 (6 bases). Trimming took 0 bases from V and 1 from J, leaving 16 bases between them. Germline V gene sequence: CDR1 LNHDA, CDR2 SQIVND (reference sequence). The CDR3 sequence is 19 residues long. The CDR3 nucleotides read TGTGCCAGTAGTATAGATCCCGTGACTAGAGCATCTGGGGCCAACGTCCTGACTTTC. It is translated as CASSIDPVTRASGANVLTF.

The V gene is TRBV14, the J gene TRBJ1-3; tentative D call: TRBD1 (6 bases). The CDR3 has 17 residues. Germline CDR1 and CDR2: SGHDN and FVKESK. The germline V and J ends were trimmed by 0 bases and 3 bases, with 15 bases remaining between them. CDR3 bases: TGTGCCAGCAGCCAAGAACGTAACAGGGCGCTTGGAAACACCATATATTTT. Encoded protein: CASSQERNRALGNTIYF.

This rearrangement joins TRBV7-7 to TRBJ2-1, with D tentatively TRBD1 (6 bases). V was cut by 3 bases and J by 8 bases, with 11 bases left in between. The germline V gene has CDR1 SSHAT and CDR2 FNYEAQ (reference sequence). The CDR3 is 13 residues long. The CDR3 region has the DNA TGTGCCAGCAGCTTCGGACAGCACGATGAGCAGTTCTTC. Its translation: CASSFGQHDEQFF.

The J gene is TRBJ2-2, the V gene TRBV7-8; perhaps TRBD2 as D (5 bases). The CDR3 runs to 15 residues. Germline CDR1 reads SGHVS; CDR2 reads FQNEAQ. Trimming took off 3 bases at V and 6 bases at J, with 14 bases between the two ends. As DNA, the CDR3 is TGTGCCAGCAGCTTGAGAAGCGGAACCCCCGGGGAGCTGTTTTTT. This codes for CASSLRSGTPGELFF.